This is a list of T cell receptor beta chains from one sample in a study of cytomegalovirus exposure and HLA in healthy donors. TCRdb's table, derived via immunoSEQ multiplex PCR, lists solely in-frame clones and lacks some. Of more than 140,000 clones in the sample, roughly 79% are singletons; the top ten hold more than 1.5%. Specimen: PBMCs. These receptors all come from a woman aged 35 to 49 in good health and CMV-seronegative. The CDR3 runs from the conserved cysteine through the conserved F or W. The order of the fields is clone size, D gene, V gene, J gene, CDR3 protein, CDR3 DNA. The D gene is left open where the match is weak. Not all rows give a size; the values are once, few, many and, for expanded clones, a class.

clone_size: .
d_call: .
v_call: TRBV28
j_call: TRBJ2-6
cdr3_aa: CASSQRTVGYSGANVLTF
cdr3_nt: TGTGCCAGCAGTCAACGGACAGTCGGATACTCTGGGGCCAACGTCCTGACTTTC

clone_size: once
d_call: .
v_call: TRBV13
j_call: TRBJ2-5
cdr3_aa: CASSLMAGETQYF
cdr3_nt: TGTGCCAGCAGTCTCATGGCGGGGGAGACCCAGTACTTC

clone_size: .
d_call: .
v_call: TRBV28
j_call: TRBJ1-3
cdr3_aa: CASSPVGTPGNTIYF
cdr3_nt: TGTGCCAGCAGCCCCGTCGGGACACCAGGAAACACCATATATTTT

clone_size: .
d_call: TRBD2
v_call: TRBV28
j_call: TRBJ2-7
cdr3_aa: CASRSLSGNPIIRSSYEQYF
cdr3_nt: TGTGCCAGCAGATCCCTTAGCGGGAATCCTATCATCAGGAGCTCCTACGAGCAGTACTTC

clone_size: .
d_call: TRBD2
v_call: TRBV6-5
j_call: TRBJ2-7
cdr3_aa: CASSYRMTSGLYEQYF
cdr3_nt: TGTGCCAGCAGTTACAGGATGACTAGCGGCCTTTACGAGCAGTACTTC

clone_size: .
d_call: TRBD1
v_call: TRBV5-4
j_call: TRBJ2-5
cdr3_aa: CASSSGTGPAFYETQYF
cdr3_nt: TGTGCCAGCAGTTCCGGGACAGGACCTGCCTTTTATGAGACCCAGTACTTC

clone_size: .
d_call: TRBD2
v_call: TRBV4-2
j_call: TRBJ2-1
cdr3_aa: CASSQGGLSGRHYNEQFF
cdr3_nt: TGTGCCAGCAGCCAAGGGGGACTAAGCGGGAGGCATTACAATGAGCAGTTCTTC

clone_size: few
d_call: TRBD1
v_call: TRBV30
j_call: TRBJ1-6
cdr3_aa: CAWAFRTRGNSPLHF
cdr3_nt: TGTGCCTGGGCTTTCAGAACCAGGGGGAACTCACCCCTCCACTTT

clone_size: .
d_call: .
v_call: TRBV28
j_call: TRBJ2-7
cdr3_aa: CASSLLISPQLGGYEQYF
cdr3_nt: TGTGCCAGCAGTTTATTGATTAGCCCCCAACTAGGCGGCTACGAGCAGTACTTC

clone_size: few
d_call: TRBD2
v_call: TRBV10-3
j_call: TRBJ2-5
cdr3_aa: CAISDPSASGRSGGETQYF
cdr3_nt: TGTGCCATCAGTGACCCCTCCGCTAGCGGGAGGTCCGGAGGGGAGACCCAGTACTTC

clone_size: .
d_call: TRBD1
v_call: TRBV6-4
j_call: TRBJ2-7
cdr3_aa: CASSPGTGVSYEQYF
cdr3_nt: TGTGCCAGCAGCCCCGGGACAGGGGTGTCCTACGAGCAGTACTTC

clone_size: .
d_call: TRBD2
v_call: TRBV5-1
j_call: TRBJ2-7
cdr3_aa: CASSSDPSGSYEQYF
cdr3_nt: TGCGCCAGCAGCTCGGATCCTAGCGGCTCCTACGAGCAGTACTTC

clone_size: .
d_call: .
v_call: TRBV9
j_call: TRBJ2-7
cdr3_aa: CASSAGVEREQYF
cdr3_nt: TGTGCCAGCAGCGCTGGTGTGGAGCGGGAGCAGTACTTC